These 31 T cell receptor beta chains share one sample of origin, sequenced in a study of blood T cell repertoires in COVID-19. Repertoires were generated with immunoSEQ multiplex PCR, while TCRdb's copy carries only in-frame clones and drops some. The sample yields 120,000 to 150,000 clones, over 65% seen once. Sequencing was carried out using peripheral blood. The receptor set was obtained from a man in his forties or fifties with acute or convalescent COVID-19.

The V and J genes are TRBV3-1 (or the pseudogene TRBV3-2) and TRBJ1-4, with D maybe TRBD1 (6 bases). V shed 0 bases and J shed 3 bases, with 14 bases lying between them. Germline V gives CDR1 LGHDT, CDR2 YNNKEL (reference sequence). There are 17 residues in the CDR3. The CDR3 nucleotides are TGTGCCAGCAGCCAAGATAGTGGGGGACACTCTAATGAAAAACTGTTTTTT. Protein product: CASSQDSGGHSNEKLFF.

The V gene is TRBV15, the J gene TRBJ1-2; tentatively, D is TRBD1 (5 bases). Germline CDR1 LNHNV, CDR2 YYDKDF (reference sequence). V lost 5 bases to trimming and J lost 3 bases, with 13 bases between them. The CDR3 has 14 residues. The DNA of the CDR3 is TGTGCCACCAGCCCGGGACTCAGGGACTATGGCTACACCTTC. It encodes CATSPGLRDYGYTF.

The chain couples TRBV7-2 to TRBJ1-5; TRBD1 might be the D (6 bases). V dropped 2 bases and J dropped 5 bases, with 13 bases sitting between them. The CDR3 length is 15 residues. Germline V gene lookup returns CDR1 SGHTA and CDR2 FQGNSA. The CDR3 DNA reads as TGTGCCAGCAGCTTAATTCCGGCAGGGGATCAGCCCCAGCATTTT. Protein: CASSLIPAGDQPQHF.

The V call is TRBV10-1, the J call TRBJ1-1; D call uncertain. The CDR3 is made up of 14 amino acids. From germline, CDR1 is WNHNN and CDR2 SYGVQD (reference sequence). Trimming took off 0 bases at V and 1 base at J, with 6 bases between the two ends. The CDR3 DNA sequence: TGCGCCAGCAGTGAGTCGATAGCGAACACTGAAGCTTTCTTT. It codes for CASSESIANTEAFF.

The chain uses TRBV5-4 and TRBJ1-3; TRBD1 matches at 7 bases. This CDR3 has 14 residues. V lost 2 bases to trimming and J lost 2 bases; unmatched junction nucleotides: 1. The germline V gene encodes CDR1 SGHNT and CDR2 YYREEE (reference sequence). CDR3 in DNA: TGTGCCAGCAGCTTTGGGACAGCTGGAAACACCATATATTTT. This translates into CASSFGTAGNTIYF.

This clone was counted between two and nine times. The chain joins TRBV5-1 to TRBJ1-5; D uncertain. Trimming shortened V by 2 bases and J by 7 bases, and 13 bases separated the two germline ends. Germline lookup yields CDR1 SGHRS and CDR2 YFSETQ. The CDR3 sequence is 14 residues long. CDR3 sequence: CASSFESGIQPQHF. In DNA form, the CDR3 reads TGCGCCAGCAGCTTTGAATCGGGGATCCAGCCCCAGCATTTT.

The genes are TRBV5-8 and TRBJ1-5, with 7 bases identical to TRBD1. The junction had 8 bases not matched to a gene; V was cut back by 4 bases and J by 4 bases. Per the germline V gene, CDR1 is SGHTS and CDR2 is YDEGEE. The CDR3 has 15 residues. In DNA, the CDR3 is TGTGCCAGCAGCACCCGGGACAGCAAGAATCAGCCCCAGCATTTT. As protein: CASSTRDSKNQPQHF.

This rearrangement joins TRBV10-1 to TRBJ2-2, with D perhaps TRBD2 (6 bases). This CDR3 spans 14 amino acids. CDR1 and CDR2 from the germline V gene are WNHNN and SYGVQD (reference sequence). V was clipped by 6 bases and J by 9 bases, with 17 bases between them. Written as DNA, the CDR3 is TGCGCCAGCAGCGGGGGAGGAGACCCGAGGGAGCTGTTTTTT. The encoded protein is CASSGGGDPRELFF.

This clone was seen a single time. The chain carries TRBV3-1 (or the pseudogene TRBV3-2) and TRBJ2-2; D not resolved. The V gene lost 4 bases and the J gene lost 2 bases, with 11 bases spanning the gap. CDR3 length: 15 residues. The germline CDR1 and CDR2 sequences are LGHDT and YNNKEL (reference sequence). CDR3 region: CASSPGLGNTGELFF. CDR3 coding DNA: TGTGCCAGCAGCCCCGGTCTAGGCAACACCGGGGAGCTGTTTTTT.

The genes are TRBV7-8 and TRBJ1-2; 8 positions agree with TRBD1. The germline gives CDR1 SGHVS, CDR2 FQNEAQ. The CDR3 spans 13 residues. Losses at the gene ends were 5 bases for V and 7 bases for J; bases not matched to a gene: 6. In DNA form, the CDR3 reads TGTGCCAGCAGCCCATTCGACAGGGGTGGCTACACCTTC. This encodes CASSPFDRGGYTF.

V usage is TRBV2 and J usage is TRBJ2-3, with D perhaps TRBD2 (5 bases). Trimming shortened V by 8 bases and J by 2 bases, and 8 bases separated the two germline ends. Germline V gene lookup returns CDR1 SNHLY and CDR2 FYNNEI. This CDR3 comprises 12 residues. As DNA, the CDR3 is TGTGCCAGCGGACTGATCACAGATACGCAGTATTTT. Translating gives CASGLITDTQYF.

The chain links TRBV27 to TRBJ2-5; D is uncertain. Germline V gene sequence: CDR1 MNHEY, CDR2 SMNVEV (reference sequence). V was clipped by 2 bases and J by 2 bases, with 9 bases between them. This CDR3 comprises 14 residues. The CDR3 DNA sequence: TGTGCCAGCAGTTTAAAATCTTATCAAGAGACCCAGTACTTC. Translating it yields CASSLKSYQETQYF.

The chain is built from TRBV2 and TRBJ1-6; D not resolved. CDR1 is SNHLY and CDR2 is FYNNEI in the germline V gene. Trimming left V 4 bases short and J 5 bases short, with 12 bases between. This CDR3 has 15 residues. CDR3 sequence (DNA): TGTGCCAGCAGTGGCCCCGGACTCAATAATTCACCCCTCCACTTT. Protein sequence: CASSGPGLNNSPLHF.

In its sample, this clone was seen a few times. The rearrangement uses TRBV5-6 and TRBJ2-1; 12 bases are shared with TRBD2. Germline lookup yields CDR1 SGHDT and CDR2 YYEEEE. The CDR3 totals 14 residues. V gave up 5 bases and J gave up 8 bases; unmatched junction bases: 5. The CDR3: CASSQLAGGDEQFF. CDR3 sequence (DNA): TGTGCCAGCAGTCAACTAGCGGGGGGCGATGAGCAGTTCTTC. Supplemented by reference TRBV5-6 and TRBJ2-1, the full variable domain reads DAGVTQSPTHLIKTRGQQVTLRCSPKSGHDTVSWYQQALGQGPQFIFQYYEEEERQRGNFPDRFSGHQFPNYSSELNVNALLLGDSALYLCASSQLAGGDEQFFGPGTRLTVL.

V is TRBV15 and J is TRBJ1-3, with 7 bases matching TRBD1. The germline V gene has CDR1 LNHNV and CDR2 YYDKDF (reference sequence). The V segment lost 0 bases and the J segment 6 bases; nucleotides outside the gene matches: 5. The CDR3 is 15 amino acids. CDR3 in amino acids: CATSRDEGGVNTIYF. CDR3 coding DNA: TGTGCCACCAGCAGAGATGAAGGGGGCGTAAACACCATATATTTT.

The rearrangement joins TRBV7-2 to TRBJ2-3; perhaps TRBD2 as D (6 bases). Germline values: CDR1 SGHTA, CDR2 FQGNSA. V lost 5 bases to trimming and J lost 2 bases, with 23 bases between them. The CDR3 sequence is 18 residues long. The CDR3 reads CASSARLGLDSFTDTQYF. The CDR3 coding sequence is TGTGCCAGCAGCGCTCGACTAGGGCTCGATTCTTTCACAGATACGCAGTATTTT.

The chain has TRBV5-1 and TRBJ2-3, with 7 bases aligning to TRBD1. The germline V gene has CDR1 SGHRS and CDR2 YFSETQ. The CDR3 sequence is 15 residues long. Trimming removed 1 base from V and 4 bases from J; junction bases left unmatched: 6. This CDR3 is CASSLLNRGPDTQYF. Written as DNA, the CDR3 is TGCGCCAGCAGCTTGCTCAACAGGGGACCAGATACGCAGTATTTT.

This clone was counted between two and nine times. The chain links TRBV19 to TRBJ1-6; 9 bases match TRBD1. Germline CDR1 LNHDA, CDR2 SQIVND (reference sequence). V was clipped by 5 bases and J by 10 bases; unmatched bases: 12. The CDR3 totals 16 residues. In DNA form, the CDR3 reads TGTGCCAGTAGTGCGCGGGACAGGGAGGCTGGGTCACCCCTCCACTTT. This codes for CASSARDREAGSPLHF.

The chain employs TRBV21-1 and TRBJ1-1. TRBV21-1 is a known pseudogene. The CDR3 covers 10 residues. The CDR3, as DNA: TGTGCCAGCAGCCCCCGACTAGCTTTCTTT. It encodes CASSPRLAFF.

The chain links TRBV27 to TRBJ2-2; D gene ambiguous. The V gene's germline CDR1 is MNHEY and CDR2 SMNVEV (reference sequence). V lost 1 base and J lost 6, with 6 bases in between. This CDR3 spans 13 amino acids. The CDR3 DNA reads TGTGCCAGCAGTTTATTTGGGCCCGGGGAGCTGTTTTTT. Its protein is CASSLFGPGELFF.

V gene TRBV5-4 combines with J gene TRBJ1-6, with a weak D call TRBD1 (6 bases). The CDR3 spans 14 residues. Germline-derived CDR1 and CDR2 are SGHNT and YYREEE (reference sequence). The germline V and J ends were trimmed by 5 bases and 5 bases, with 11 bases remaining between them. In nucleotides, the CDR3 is TGTGCCAGCAGGCTATGGGGGCATAATTCACCCCTCCACTTT. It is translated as CASRLWGHNSPLHF.

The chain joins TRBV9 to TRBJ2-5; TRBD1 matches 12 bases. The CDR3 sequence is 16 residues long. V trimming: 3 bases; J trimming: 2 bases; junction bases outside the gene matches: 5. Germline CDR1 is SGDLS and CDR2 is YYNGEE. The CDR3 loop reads CASSEGTGGLQETQYF. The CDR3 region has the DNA TGTGCCAGCAGCGAGGGGACAGGGGGCCTACAAGAGACCCAGTACTTC.

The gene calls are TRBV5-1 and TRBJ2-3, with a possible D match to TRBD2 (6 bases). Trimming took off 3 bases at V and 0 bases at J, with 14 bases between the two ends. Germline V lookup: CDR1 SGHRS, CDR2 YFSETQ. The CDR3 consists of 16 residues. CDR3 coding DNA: TGCGCCAGCAGCTACGGGCGGGGTGTTAGCACAGATACGCAGTATTTT. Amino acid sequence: CASSYGRGVSTDTQYF. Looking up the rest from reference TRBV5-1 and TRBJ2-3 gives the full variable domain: KAGVTQTPRYLIKTRGQQVTLSCSPISGHRSVSWYQQTPGQGLQFLFEYFSETQRNKGNFPGRFSGRQFSNSRSEMNVSTLELGDSALYLCASSYGRGVSTDTQYFGPGTRLTVL.

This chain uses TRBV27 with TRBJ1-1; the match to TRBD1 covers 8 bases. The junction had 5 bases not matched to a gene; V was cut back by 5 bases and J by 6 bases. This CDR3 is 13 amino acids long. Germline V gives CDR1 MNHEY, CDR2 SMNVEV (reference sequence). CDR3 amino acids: CASSLTGGPEAFF. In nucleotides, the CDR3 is TGTGCCAGCAGTCTAACAGGGGGGCCTGAAGCTTTCTTT.

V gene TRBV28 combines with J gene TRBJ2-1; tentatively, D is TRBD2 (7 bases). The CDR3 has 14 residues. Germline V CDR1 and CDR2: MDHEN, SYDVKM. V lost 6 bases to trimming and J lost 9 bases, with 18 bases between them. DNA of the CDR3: TGTGCCAGCAGCCTCGGGGTAGGGGGGGGTGAGCAGTTCTTC. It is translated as CASSLGVGGGEQFF.

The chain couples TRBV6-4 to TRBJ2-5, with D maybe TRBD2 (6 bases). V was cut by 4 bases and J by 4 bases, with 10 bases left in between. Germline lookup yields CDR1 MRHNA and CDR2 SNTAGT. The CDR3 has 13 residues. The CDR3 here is CASSAEGSETQYF. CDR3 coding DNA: TGTGCCAGCAGTGCGGAGGGGTCAGAGACCCAGTACTTC.

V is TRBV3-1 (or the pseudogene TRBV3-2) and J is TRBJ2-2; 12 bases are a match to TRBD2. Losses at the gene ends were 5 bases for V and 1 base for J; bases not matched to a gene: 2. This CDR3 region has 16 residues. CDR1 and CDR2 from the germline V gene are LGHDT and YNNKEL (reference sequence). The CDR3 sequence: CASSSTSGRNTGELFF. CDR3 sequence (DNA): TGTGCCAGCAGCTCGACTAGCGGGAGGAACACCGGGGAGCTGTTTTTT.

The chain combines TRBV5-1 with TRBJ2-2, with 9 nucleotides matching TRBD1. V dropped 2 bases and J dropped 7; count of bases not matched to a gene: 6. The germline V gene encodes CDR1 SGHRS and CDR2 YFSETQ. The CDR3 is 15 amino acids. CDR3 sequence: CASSFTGGAFGELFF. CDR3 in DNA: TGCGCCAGCAGCTTTACAGGGGGCGCCTTCGGGGAGCTGTTTTTT.

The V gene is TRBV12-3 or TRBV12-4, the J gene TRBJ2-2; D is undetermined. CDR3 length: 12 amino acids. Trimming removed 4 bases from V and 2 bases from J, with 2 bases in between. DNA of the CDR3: TGTGCCAGCAGTTCTAACACCGGGGAGCTGTTTTTT. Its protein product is CASSSNTGELFF.

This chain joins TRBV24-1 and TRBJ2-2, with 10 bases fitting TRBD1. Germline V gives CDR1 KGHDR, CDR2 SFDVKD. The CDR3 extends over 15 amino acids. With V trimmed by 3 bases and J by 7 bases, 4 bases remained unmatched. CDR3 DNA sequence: TGTGCCACCAGTGATACGGGGACAGGGGTCGGGGAGCTGTTTTTT. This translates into CATSDTGTGVGELFF.

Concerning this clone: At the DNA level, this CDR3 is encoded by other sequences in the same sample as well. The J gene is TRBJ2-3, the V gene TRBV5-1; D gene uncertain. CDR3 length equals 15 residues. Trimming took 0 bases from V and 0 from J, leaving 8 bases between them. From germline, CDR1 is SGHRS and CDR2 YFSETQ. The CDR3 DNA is TGCGCCAGCAGCTTGGATGGCCAGAGCACAGATACGCAGTATTTT. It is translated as CASSLDGQSTDTQYF.